This TCR beta chain was recovered during a study of regulatory T cells in long-lasting Graves disease. Investigators prepared the TCR beta libraries by applying iRepertoire HTBI primers and Arm-PCR of CDR3 regions. TCRdb reprocessed the multiplex PCR reads via MiXCR and lists one record per CDR3 protein. Of hundreds of thousands of distinct CDR3 sequences in the sample, around a sixth are singletons; the top ten hold roughly 20%. Indicated time point: newly diagnosed GD, antithyroid drugs for less than 3 months. The TCR library was prepared using RNA isolated from PBMCs. The CDR3 contains 15 residues. Looked up from germline, CDR1 is SGHRS and CDR2 is YFSETQ. After removal of 4 bases from V and 2 bases from J, the junction contained 8 bases not matched to a gene.

The sample here was peripheral blood mononuclear cells (PBMCs), taken at new diagnosis, from a patient treated with antithyroid drugs. This receptor was obtained from a female donor with Graves disease. The chain carries TRBV5-1 and TRBJ2-5; the match to TRBD1 covers 7 bases. The CDR3 region is CASSLRGQKQETQYF. The CDR3 DNA reads as TGCGCCAGCAGCCTAAGGGGACAGAAACAAGAGACCCAGTACTTC.